This TCR beta chain was identified in a study of blood T cell repertoires in COVID-19. Study as a whole: The United States, Italy and Spain supplied acute and convalescent COVID-19 samples. PBMCs, B-cell-depleted T cells, or T cells were the source of the cDNA or gDNA that made up the material.

Generated by immunoSEQ multiplex PCR, the TCRdb table keeps only in-frame clones and is missing some. The profile covers around 300,000 clones, with under 90% appearing a single time and around 1.9% taken by the ten largest. Cohorts were determined from participant-reported clinical history. For recovered donors of Cohort 3, there were two negative PCRs, clearance, or symptom resolution. The V segment lost 4 bases and the J segment 4 bases; nucleotides outside the gene matches: 5. CDR3 length equals 15 residues. CDR1 is MDHEN and CDR2 is SYDVKM in the germline V gene. This clone was recorded a few times.

The chain recombines TRBV28 with TRBJ2-3; 10 bases are shared with TRBD2. Sequencing input: PBMCs or T cells enriched from blood (not recorded which). This TCR was recovered from a woman aged 55-69 years who had recovered from COVID-19. The CDR3 protein is CASSSLAGAADTQYF. Here the CDR3 DNA reads TGTGCCAGCAGTTCTCTAGCGGGAGCAGCAGATACGCAGTATTTT. Looking up the rest from reference TRBV28 and TRBJ2-3 gives the full variable domain: DVKVTQSSRYLVKRTGEKVFLECVQDMDHENMFWYRQDPGLGLRLIYFSYDVKMKEKGDIPEGYSVSREKKERFSLILESASTNQTSMYLCASSSLAGAADTQYFGPGTRLTVL.